The 2 T cell receptor beta chains listed next were all sequenced from one sample in a study of shared T cell receptors in the human thymus. Sequencing used immunoSEQ multiplex PCR; TCRdb keeps in-frame clones, though not all of them. The repertoire holds some 760,000 clones, 70% to 90% seen once, with about 0.0098% in the top ten. Separately, the same data were catalogued under a study of human thymus T cells.

The specimen was thymocytes. The origin of the receptors is a girl in the first two years of life with a congenital heart defect.

The chain has TRBV12-5 and TRBJ1-2; 10 bases agree with TRBD1. With V trimmed by 0 bases and J by 4 bases, 8 bases remained unmatched. This CDR3 spans 17 amino acids. Germline V lookup: CDR1 LGHNT, CDR2 FRNRAP. CDR3 protein: CASGLVNFGTGAYGYTF. In DNA form, the CDR3 reads TGTGCTAGTGGTTTGGTAAACTTCGGGACAGGGGCCTATGGCTACACCTTC.

The genes are TRBV5-1 and TRBJ2-7; D ambiguous. The CDR3 is made up of 14 amino acids. V lost 0 bases and J lost 3, with 10 bases in between. Per the germline V gene, CDR1 is SGHRS and CDR2 is YFSETQ. CDR3 residues: CASSLDYLSYEQYF. Here the CDR3 DNA reads TGCGCCAGCAGCTTGGACTACCTAAGCTACGAGCAGTACTTC.